These 20 T cell receptor beta chains originate from one sample sequenced in a study of kidney transplant recipient with SARS-CoV-2 infection. TCRdb reprocessed the reads via MiXCR and lists one record per CDR3 protein. The table lists 250,000 or so distinct CDR3 sequences, 29% of them singletons, with roughly 7.3% in the top ten. Sequenced here: a blood sample, sampled at baseline and between days 110 and 120 from a kidney transplant recipient. Every receptor here comes from a male patient in his 30s who had COVID-19 and was a kidney transplant recipient. A subset of T cells may come from the graft donor.

In this sample, this clonotype turned up many times. This chain uses TRBV7-9 with TRBJ1-2; D remains unclear. Germline V gene data show CDR1 as SEHNR and CDR2 as FQNEAQ (reference sequence). V lost 5 bases to trimming and J lost 4 bases, with 23 bases between them. The CDR3 runs 17 residues. The CDR3, as DNA: TGTGCCAGCAGCGTCGTGGAATACCATGGAAAGACCTATGGCTACACCTTC. This translates into CASSVVEYHGKTYGYTF.

The rearrangement joins TRBV30 to TRBJ2-4; D is tentatively TRBD1 or TRBD2 (6 bases each). Trimming shortened V by 3 bases and J by 0 bases, and 18 bases separated the two germline ends. The CDR3 sequence is 17 residues long. The germline gives CDR1 GTSNPN, CDR2 SVGIG (reference sequence). The CDR3 loop reads CAWRGTGATEAKNIQYF. CDR3 DNA sequence: TGTGCCTGGAGGGGTACGGGGGCCACGGAAGCCAAAAACATTCAGTACTTC. The whole variable domain, filled in from reference TRBV30 and TRBJ2-4, reads SQTIHQWPATLVQPVGSPLSLECTVEGTSNPNLYWYRQAAGRGLQLLFYSVGIGQISSEVPQNLSASRPQDRQFILSSKKLLLSDSGFYLCAWRGTGATEAKNIQYFGAGTRLSVL.

This chain joins TRBV4-1 and TRBJ2-1; maybe TRBD2 (5 bases). Deletions cut 4 bases from V and 5 bases from J, with 15 bases between. The CDR3 is 15 residues long. CDR1 is MGHRA and CDR2 is YSYEKL in the germline V gene. This CDR3 reads CASSPKTPLDNEQFF. CDR3 DNA sequence: TGCGCCAGCAGCCCTAAGACCCCACTAGACAATGAGCAGTTCTTC.

On this clonotype: An end of the junction does not agree with germline; a read error may underlie this. V usage is TRBV5-8 and J usage is TRBJ1-2; 9 bases agree with TRBD1. CDR3 length: 14 residues. The V gene's germline CDR1 is SGHTS and CDR2 YDEGEE. The CDR3 protein is CASSSTGGHYGYKF. CDR3 bases: TGTGCCAGCAGCTCGACAGGGGGGCACTATGGCTACAAATTC.

With regard to this clonotype: This may come from a read error, since a much larger clone is one base off. The genes are TRBV21-1 and TRBJ2-7; TRBD1 reflects the table's D call only, with no check against the DNA. TRBV21-1 is shown as a pseudogene. There are 14 residues in the CDR3. CDR3 residues: CASSARGGSYEQYF. The CDR3 nucleotides read TGTGCCAGCAGCGCCCGGGGCGGGTCCTACGAGCAGTACTTC.

This clonotype was observed at least ten times. The V call is TRBV6-9, the J call TRBJ1-2; D unclear. V lost 5 bases to trimming and J lost 4 bases, with 23 bases between them. Germline V CDR1 and CDR2: MNHGY, SVAAGI. The CDR3 is 17 residues long. This CDR3 is CASSGNPPYGKTYGYTF. DNA for the CDR3: TGTGCCAGCAGTGGGAATCCGCCTTACGGAAAGACCTATGGCTACACCTTC.

Many counts were recorded for this clonotype. This chain links TRBV6-2 or TRBV6-3 with TRBJ1-2, with 8 bases that match TRBD1. Losses at the gene ends were 5 bases for V and 4 bases for J; bases not matched to a gene: 9. CDR3 length: 15 amino acids. CDR1 and CDR2 (germline): MNHEY, SVGEGT. CDR3 sequence reads: CASSKRQGRTYGYTF. The CDR3 nucleotides are TGTGCCAGCAGTAAAAGACAGGGGAGGACCTATGGCTACACCTTC.

This clonotype has ten or more counts. The J gene is TRBJ1-2, the V gene TRBV10-2; D is uncertain. CDR1 WSHSY and CDR2 SAAADI come from the germline V gene. The ends were cut back, 3 bases at V and 4 bases at J, with 9 bases in the middle. This CDR3 spans 13 amino acids. The CDR3 bases are TGCGCCAGCAGTGACAACTCGGTCTATGGCTACACCTTC. Its protein is CASSDNSVYGYTF.

The chain has TRBV12-3 or TRBV12-4 and TRBJ2-1; 10 nucleotides line up with TRBD1. With V trimmed by 7 bases and J by 0 bases, 12 bases remained unmatched. The CDR3 extends over 18 amino acids. The CDR3 DNA sequence: TGTGCCAGCAATTCGGGGACAGGGGCCCAGAGCTCCTACAATGAGCAGTTCTTC. It specifies CASNSGTGAQSSYNEQFF.

This clonotype was counted only a few times. The genes are TRBV2 and TRBJ2-1; 7 bases line up with TRBD2. V was pared by 8 bases and J by 3 bases, with 4 bases of the junction left unmatched. The CDR3 is 13 residues long. Looked up from germline, CDR1 is SNHLY and CDR2 is FYNNEI. CDR3 region: CASHSGGYNEQFF. CDR3 coding DNA: TGTGCCAGCCACTCGGGGGGCTACAATGAGCAGTTCTTC.

This clonotype has just a few counts. The rearrangement joins TRBV10-3 to TRBJ2-1; D unclear. Germline V gives CDR1 ENHRY, CDR2 SYGVKD. V shed 0 bases and J shed 5 bases, with 11 bases lying between them. The CDR3 loop spans 15 amino acids. In DNA form, the CDR3 reads TGTGCCATCAGTGAGTCGATTGGACGGCACAATGAGCAGTTCTTC. Amino acids: CAISESIGRHNEQFF.

This clonotype showed up just a few times. A much larger clonotype is one base distant, so this may be a read error. The chain couples TRBV16 to TRBJ1-2, with D unclear. The germline gives CDR1 KGHSY, CDR2 FQNENV. The CDR3 has 17 residues. The CDR3 sequence is CASSCMEVVRKTYGHTF. Here the CDR3 DNA reads TGTGCCAGCAGCTGCATGGAGGTCGTTAGAAAGACCTATGGCCACACCTTC. Full variable domain (rest looked up from reference TRBV16 and TRBJ1-2): GEEVAQTPKHLVRGEGQKAKLYCAPIKGHSYVFWYQQVLKNEFKFLISFQNENVFDETGMPKERFSAKCLPNSPCSLEIQATKLEDSAVYFCASSCMEVVRKTYGHTFGSGTRLTVV.

This clonotype was counted many times. CDR3 sequence (DNA): TGTGCCAGCAGCTTGGACACGAACACTGAAGCTTTCTTT. This encodes CASSLDTNTEAFF. The chain recombines TRBV11-2 with TRBJ1-1; weak D call: TRBD1 (5 bases). The V end was cut by 3 bases, the J end by 1 base, with 6 bases between. The CDR3 totals 13 residues. CDR1 is SGHAT and CDR2 is FQNNGV in the germline V gene.

On this clonotype itself: A much larger clone sits a single nucleotide away, making a read error possible. The chain has TRBV10-2 and TRBJ1-2; the D is unclear. Trimming shortened V by 5 bases and J by 4 bases, and 23 bases separated the two germline ends. Per the germline V gene, CDR1 is WSHSY and CDR2 is SAAADI. The length of the CDR3 is 17 residues. The CDR3 reads CASSIYSTPRKTYGYTF. In DNA form, the CDR3 reads TGCGCCAGCAGTATATATAGCACTCCTAGAAAGACCTATGGCTACACCTTC.

This clonotype showed up many times. The CDR3 here is CASRESNYGYTF. The CDR3 DNA is TGTGCCAGCAGGGAAAGCAACTATGGCTACACCTTC. The chain joins TRBV2 to TRBJ1-2; D ambiguous. V was cut by 6 bases and J by 2 bases, with 7 bases left in between. Per germline, CDR1 SNHLY and CDR2 FYNNEI. The CDR3 is 12 residues long.

This clonotype was recorded at least ten times. The V call is TRBV19, the J call TRBJ1-2; no firm D call. V lost 4 bases and J lost 4, with 22 bases in between. The CDR3 runs 17 residues. The germline CDR1 and CDR2 sequences are LNHDA and SQIVND (reference sequence). The CDR3 DNA sequence: TGTGCCAGTAGTACCAAGACGACAAATCGAAAGACCTATGGCTACACCTTC. Translated: CASSTKTTNRKTYGYTF. Together with reference TRBV19 and TRBJ1-2, the CDR3 gives the full variable domain: DGGITQSPKYLFRKEGQNVTLSCEQNLNHDAMYWYRQDPGQGLRLIYYSQIVNDFQKGDIAEGYSVSREKKESFPLTVTSAQKNPTAFYLCASSTKTTNRKTYGYTFGSGTRLTVV.

This clonotype was seen many times. The chain carries TRBV11-2 and TRBJ1-3; TRBD1 matches at 8 bases. V lost 1 base to trimming and J lost 2 bases; unmatched junction nucleotides: 7. The length of the CDR3 is 17 residues. Per the germline V gene, CDR1 is SGHAT and CDR2 is FQNNGV. The chain's CDR3 is CASSLGSAGGPGNTIYF. CDR3 nucleotide sequence: TGTGCCAGCAGCTTAGGCTCGGCAGGGGGCCCTGGAAACACCATATATTTT.

A word on this clonotype: A much larger clone differs from this one at a single base, so this may be a read error. This rearrangement joins TRBV7-8 to TRBJ2-3; 9 bases are shared with TRBD2. TRBJ2-7 explains the end of the DNA better; the J call may be wrong. Germline loops: CDR1 SGHVS, CDR2 FQNEAQ. This CDR3 comprises 15 residues. CDR3: CASSLLGGRGYGQYF. The CDR3 DNA sequence: TGTGCCAGCAGCTTATTGGGCGGGAGGGGATACGGGCAGTACTTC.

With respect to this clonotype: This may come from a read error, since a much larger clone is one base off. The genes are TRBV11-3 and TRBJ1-2, with no clear D. The CDR3 runs to 17 residues. Germline V gene sequence: CDR1 SGHNT, CDR2 YENEEA. The germline V and J ends were trimmed by 5 bases and 4 bases, with 23 bases remaining between them. The chain's CDR3 is CASSAVIDLGKTYGYTF. In DNA form, the CDR3 reads TGTGCCAGCAGCGCCGTGATCGATCTCGGAAAGACCTATGGCTACACCTTC.

As to this clonotype: Just one base apart from a much larger clone, this may be a read error. The gene calls are TRBV4-2 and TRBJ2-3, with 10 bases aligning to TRBD1. Per germline, CDR1 LGHNA and CDR2 YNFKEQ. This CDR3 has 14 amino acids. The CDR3: CASSQGTGVGTQCF. For the CDR3, the DNA is TGTGCCAGCAGCCAGGGGACAGGGGTTGGTACGCAGTGTTTT.